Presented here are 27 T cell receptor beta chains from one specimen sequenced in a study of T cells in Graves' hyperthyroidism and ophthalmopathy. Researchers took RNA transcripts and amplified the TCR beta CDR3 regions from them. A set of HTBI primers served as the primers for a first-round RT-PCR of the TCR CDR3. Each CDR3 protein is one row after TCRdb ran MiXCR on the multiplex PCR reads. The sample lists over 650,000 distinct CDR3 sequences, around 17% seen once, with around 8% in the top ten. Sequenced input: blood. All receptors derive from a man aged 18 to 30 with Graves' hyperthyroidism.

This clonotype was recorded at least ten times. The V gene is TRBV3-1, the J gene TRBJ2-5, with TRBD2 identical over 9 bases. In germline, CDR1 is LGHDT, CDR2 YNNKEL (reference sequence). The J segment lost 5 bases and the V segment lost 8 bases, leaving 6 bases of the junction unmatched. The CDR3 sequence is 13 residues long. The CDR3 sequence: CASALAGRETQYF. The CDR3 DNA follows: TGTGCCAGCGCCCTAGCGGGAAGGGAGACCCAGTACTTC.

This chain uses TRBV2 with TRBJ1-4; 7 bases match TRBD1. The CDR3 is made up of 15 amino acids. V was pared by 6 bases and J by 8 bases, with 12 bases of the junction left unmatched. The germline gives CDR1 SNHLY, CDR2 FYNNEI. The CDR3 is CASSDDREWEEKLFF. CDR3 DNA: TGTGCCAGCAGCGATGACAGGGAGTGGGAAGAAAAACTGTTTTTT.

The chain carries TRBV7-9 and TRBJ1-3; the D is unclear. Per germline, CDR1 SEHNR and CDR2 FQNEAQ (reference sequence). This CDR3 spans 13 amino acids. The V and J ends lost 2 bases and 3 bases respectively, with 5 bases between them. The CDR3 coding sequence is TGTGCCAGCAGCTTAAGACTTGGAAACACCATATATTTT. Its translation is CASSLRLGNTIYF.

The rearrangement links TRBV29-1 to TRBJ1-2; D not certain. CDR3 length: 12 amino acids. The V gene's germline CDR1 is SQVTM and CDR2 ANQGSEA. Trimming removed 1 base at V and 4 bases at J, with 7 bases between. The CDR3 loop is CSVEVVGYGYTF. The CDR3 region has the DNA TGCAGCGTTGAAGTGGTAGGCTATGGCTACACCTTC.

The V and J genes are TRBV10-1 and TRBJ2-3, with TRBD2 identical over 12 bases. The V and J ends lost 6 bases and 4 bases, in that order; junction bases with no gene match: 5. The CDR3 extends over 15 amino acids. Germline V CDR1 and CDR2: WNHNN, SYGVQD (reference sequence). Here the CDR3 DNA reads TGCGCCAGCAGCCCTAGCGGGGGGGGGCCAGATACGCAGTATTTT. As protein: CASSPSGGGPDTQYF.

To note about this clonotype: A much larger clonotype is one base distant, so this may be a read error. CDR3 region: CASSPTSLTDTQYF. The CDR3 bases are TGTGCCAGCAGCCCGACTAGCCTCACAGATACGCAGTATTTT. This sequence joins TRBV5-6 and TRBJ2-3, with 7 bases fitting TRBD2. Germline V lookup: CDR1 SGHDT, CDR2 YYEEEE. The CDR3 covers 14 residues. Unmatched junction bases numbered 4, after V lost 4 bases and J lost 2 bases.

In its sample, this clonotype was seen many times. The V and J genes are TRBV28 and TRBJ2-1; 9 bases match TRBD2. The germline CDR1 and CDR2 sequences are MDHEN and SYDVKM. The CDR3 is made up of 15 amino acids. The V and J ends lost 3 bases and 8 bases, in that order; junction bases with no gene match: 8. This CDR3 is CASSFGTSRADEQFF. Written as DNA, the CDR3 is TGTGCCAGCAGTTTCGGGACTAGCAGGGCCGATGAGCAGTTCTTC.

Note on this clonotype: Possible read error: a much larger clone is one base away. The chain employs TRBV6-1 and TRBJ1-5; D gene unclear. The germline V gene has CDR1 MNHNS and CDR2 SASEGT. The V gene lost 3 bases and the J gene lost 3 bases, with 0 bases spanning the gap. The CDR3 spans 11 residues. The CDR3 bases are TGTGCCAGCAGTGACAATCAGCCCCAGCATTTT. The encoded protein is CASSDNQPQHF.

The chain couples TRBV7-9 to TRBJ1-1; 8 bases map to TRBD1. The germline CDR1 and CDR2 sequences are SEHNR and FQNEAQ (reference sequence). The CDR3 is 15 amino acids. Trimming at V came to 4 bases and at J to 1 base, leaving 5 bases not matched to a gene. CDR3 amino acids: CASSYQGARNTEAFF. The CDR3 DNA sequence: TGTGCCAGCAGCTACCAGGGGGCGCGGAACACTGAAGCTTTCTTT.

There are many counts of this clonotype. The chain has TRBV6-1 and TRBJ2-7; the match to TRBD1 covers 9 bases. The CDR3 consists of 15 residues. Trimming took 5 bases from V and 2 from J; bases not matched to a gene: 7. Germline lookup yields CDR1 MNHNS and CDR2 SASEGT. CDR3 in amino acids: CASSSSGQGTYEQYF. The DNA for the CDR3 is TGTGCCAGCAGTAGCTCGGGACAGGGAACCTACGAGCAGTACTTC.

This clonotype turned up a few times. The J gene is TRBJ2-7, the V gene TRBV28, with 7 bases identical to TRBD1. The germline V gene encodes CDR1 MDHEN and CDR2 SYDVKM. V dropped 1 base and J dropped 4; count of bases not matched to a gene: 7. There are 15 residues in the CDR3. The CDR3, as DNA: TGTGCCAGCAGTTTATTAGGGGGCCAGAAGTACGAGCAGTACTTC. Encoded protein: CASSLLGGQKYEQYF.

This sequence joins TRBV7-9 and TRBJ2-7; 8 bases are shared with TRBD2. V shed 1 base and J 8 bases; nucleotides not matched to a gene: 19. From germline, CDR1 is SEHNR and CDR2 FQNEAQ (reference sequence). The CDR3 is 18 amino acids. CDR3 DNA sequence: TGTGCCAGCAGCTTAGGGATCGGCATCGGGGAGCGGGAGAGGAAGCAGTACTTC. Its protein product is CASSLGIGIGERERKQYF.

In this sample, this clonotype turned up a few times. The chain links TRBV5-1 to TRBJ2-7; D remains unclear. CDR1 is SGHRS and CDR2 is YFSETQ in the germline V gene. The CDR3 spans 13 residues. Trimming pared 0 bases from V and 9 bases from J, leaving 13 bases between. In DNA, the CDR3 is TGCGCCAGCAGCTTGGGGCCGGAGCCAGGGCAGTACTTC. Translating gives CASSLGPEPGQYF.

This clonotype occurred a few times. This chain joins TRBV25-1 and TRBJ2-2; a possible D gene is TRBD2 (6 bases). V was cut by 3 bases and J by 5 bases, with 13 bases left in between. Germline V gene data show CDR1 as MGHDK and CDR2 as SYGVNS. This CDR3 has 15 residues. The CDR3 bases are TGTGCCAGCAGTGACGGTCCCGGGGGAACCGGGGAGCTGTTTTTT. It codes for CASSDGPGGTGELFF.

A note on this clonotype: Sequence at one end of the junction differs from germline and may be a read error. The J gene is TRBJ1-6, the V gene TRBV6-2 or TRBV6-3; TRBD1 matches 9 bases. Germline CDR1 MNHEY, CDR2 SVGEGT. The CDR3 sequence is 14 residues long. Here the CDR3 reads CASRTTGGNPPLHF. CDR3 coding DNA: TGTGCCAGCAGGACGACAGGGGGTAATCCACCCCTCCACTTT.

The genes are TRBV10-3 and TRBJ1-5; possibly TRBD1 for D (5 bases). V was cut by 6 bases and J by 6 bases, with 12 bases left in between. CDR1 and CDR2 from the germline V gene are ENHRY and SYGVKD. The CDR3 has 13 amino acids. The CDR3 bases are TGTGCCATCAGGGGGGGGGGAGGTCAGCCCCAGCATTTT. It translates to CAIRGGGGQPQHF.

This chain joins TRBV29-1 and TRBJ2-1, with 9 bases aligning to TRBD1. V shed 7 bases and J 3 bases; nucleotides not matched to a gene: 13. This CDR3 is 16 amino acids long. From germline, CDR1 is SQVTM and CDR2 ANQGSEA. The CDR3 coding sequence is TGCAGCGCCCCCGGCGGGGGACAGGGAGTCTACAATGAGCAGTTCTTC. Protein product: CSAPGGGQGVYNEQFF.

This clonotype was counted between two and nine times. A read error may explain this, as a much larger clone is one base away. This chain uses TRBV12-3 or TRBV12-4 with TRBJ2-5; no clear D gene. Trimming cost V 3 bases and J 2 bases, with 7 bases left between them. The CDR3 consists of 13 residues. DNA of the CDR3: TGTGCCAGCAGTTTCGTCAGTCAAGAGACCCAGTACTTC. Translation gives CASSFVSQETQYF.

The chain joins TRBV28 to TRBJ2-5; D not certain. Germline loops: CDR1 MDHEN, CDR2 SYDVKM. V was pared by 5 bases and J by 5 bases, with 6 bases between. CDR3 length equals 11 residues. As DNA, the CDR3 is TGTGCCAGCAGTAGGATCGAGACCCAGTACTTC. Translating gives CASSRIETQYF.

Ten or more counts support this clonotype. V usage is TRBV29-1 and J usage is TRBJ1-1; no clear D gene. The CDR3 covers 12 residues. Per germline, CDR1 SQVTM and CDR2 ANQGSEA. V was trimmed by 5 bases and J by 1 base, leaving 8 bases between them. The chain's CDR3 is CSVFRSNTEAFF. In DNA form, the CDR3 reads TGCAGCGTTTTCAGGTCGAACACTGAAGCTTTCTTT.

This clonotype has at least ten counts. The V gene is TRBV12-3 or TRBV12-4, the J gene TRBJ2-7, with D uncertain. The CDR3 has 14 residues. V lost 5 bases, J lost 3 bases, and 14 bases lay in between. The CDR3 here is CASSPRSGFYEQYF. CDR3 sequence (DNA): TGTGCCAGCAGTCCCCGGTCTGGTTTCTACGAGCAGTACTTC.

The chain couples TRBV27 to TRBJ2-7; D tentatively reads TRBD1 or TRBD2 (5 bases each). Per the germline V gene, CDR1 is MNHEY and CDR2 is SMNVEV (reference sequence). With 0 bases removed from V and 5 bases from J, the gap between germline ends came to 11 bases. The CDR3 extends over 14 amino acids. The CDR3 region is CASSLSPGTHEQYF. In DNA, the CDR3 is TGTGCCAGCAGTTTATCGCCAGGGACCCACGAGCAGTACTTC.

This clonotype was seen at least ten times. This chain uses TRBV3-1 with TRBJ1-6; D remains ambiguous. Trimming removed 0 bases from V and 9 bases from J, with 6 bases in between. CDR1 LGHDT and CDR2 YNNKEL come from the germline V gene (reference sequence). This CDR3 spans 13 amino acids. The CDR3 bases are TGTGCCAGCAGCCAAGAGTGGTCTTCACCCCTCCACTTT. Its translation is CASSQEWSSPLHF.

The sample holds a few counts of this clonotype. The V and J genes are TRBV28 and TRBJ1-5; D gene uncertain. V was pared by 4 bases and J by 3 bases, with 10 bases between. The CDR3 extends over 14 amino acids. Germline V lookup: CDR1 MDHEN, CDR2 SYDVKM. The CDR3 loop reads CASSWATFNQPQHF. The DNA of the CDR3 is TGTGCCAGCAGTTGGGCTACTTTCAATCAGCCCCAGCATTTT.

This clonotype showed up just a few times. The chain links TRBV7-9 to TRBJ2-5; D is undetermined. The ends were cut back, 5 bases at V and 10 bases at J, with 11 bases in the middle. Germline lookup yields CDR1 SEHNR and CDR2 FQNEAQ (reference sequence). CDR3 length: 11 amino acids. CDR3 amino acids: CASSPEGNQYF. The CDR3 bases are TGTGCCAGCAGCCCCGAAGGGAACCAGTACTTC.

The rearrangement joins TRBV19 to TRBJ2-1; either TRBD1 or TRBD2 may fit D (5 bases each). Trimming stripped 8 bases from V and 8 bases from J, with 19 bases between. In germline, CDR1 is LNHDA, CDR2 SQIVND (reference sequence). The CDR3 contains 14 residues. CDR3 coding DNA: TGTGCCAGTCAGTCTGTTGGGGGTTTAGATGAGCAGTTCTTC. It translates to CASQSVGGLDEQFF.

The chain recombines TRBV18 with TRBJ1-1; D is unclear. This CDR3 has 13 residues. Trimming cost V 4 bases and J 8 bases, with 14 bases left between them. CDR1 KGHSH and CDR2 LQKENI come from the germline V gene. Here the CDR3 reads CASSRLTPMEAFF. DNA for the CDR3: TGTGCCAGCTCACGACTTACCCCTATGGAAGCTTTCTTT.